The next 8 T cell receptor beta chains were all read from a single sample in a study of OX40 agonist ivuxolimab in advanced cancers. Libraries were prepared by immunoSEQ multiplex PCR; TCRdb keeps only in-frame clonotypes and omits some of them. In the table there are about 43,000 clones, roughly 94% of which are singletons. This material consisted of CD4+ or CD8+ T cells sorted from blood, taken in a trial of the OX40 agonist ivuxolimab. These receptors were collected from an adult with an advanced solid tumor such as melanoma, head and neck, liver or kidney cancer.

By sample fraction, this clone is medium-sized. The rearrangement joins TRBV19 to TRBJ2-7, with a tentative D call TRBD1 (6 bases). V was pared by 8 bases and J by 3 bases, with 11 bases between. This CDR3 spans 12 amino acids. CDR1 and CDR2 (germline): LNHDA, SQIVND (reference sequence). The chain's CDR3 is CASGQGGYEQYF. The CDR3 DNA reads TGTGCCAGTGGGCAAGGGGGCTACGAGCAGTACTTC. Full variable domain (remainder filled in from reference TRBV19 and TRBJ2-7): DGGITQSPKYLFRKEGQNVTLSCEQNLNHDAMYWYRQDPGQGLRLIYYSQIVNDFQKGDIAEGYSVSREKKESFPLTVTSAQKNPTAFYLCASGQGGYEQYFGPGTRLTVT.

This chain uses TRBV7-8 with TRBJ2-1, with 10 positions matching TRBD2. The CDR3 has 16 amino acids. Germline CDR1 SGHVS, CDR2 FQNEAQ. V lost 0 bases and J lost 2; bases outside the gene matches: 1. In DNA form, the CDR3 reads TGTGCCAGCAGCTTAGCACTAGCGGGACCCTACAATGAGCAGTTCTTC. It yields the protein CASSLALAGPYNEQFF.

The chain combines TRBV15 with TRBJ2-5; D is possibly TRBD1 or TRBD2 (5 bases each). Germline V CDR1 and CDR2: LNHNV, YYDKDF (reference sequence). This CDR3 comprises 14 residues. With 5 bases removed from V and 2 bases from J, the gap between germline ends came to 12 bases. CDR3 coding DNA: TGTGCCACCAGCGGCCTGAGGGGTCAAGAGACCCAGTACTTC. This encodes CATSGLRGQETQYF.

CDR3 nucleotides: TGTGCCAGCAGTGGAGTCGGGTGGAACACTGAAGCTTTCTTT. It translates to CASSGVGWNTEAFF. V is TRBV6-1 and J is TRBJ1-1; D ambiguous. The V end lost 4 bases, the J end lost 1 base, and 10 bases lay between the germline ends. The germline gives CDR1 MNHNS, CDR2 SASEGT. The CDR3 extends over 14 amino acids.

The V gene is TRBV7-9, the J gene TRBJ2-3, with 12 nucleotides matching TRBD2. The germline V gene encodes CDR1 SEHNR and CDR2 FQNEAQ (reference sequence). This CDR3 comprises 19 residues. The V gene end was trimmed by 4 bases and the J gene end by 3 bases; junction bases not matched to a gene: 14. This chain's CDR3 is CASSSLDASGRASTDTQYF. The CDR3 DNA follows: TGTGCCAGCAGCTCCCTCGACGCTAGCGGGAGGGCAAGTACAGATACGCAGTATTTT.

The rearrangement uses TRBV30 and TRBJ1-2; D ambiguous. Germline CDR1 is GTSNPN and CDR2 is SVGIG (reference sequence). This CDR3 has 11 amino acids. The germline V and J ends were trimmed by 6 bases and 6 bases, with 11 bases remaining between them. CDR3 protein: CACEPLNGYTF. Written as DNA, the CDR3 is TGTGCCTGCGAACCGCTCAATGGCTACACCTTC.

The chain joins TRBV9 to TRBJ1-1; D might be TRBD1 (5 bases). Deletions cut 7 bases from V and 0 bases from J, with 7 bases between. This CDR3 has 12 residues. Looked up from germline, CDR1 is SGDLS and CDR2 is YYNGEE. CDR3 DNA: TGTGCCAGCCAGGGCATGAACACTGAAGCTTTCTTT. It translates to CASQGMNTEAFF.

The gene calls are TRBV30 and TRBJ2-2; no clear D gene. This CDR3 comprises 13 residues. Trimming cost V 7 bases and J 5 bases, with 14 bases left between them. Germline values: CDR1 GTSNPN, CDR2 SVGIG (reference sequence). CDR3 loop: CAFYEYSTGELFF. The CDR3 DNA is TGTGCCTTCTACGAGTATTCTACCGGGGAGCTGTTTTTT.